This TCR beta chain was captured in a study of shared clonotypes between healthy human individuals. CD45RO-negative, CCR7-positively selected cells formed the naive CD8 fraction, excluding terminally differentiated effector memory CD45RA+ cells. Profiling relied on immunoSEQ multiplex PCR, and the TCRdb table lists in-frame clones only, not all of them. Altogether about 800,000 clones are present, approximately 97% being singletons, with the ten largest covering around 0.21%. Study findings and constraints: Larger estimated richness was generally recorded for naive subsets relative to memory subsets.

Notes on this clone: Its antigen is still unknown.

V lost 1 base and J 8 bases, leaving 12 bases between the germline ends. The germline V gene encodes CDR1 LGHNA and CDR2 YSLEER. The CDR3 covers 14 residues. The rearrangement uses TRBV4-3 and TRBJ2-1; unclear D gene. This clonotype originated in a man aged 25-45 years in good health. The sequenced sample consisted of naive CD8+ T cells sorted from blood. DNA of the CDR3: TGCGCCAGCAGCCAAGGAGAAGAGCGATATGAGCAGTTCTTC. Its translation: CASSQGEERYEQFF.